Listed below are T cell receptor beta chains from one sample, sequenced in a study of blood T cell repertoires in COVID-19. Libraries were prepared by immunoSEQ multiplex PCR; TCRdb keeps only in-frame clonotypes and omits some of them. The sample carries roughly 260,000 clones, more than 85% recorded once. The sequencing sample was made of peripheral blood. These receptors all come from a person under 35 with COVID-19, enrolled during active disease. CDR3s include the opening cysteine and the closing phenylalanine or tryptophan.

cdr3_length	v_call	cdr3_aa
14	TRBV5-5	CASSSRDRQETQYF
15	TRBV27	CASSFRVGGSYEQYF
17	TRBV6-1	CASSESTVGGYEREAFF
14	TRBV6-5	CASSPPTGRTEAFF
14	TRBV6-4	CASSRTGETGELFF
23	TRBV10-1	CASSESQVTRYGLAGANTGELFF
14	TRBV30	CAWSVMLGGVEQYF
14	TRBV3-1/TRBV3-2	CASSQGGVGAEAFF
14	TRBV7-2	CASSFVTPQETQYF
11	TRBV19	CASSKTAIQHF
15	TRBV5-6	CASSQGQGAYNEQFF
18	TRBV25-1	CASSDIEREVGGTDTQYF
13	TRBV11-2	CASSSTYPGGYTF
16	TRBV11-2	CASSSQPGTSTDTQYF
13	TRBV6-5	CASSYQNRDGYTF
15	TRBV4-2	CASSLTGTGDTEAFF